These 25 T cell receptor beta chains were sequenced from one sample in a study of radiotherapy plus CTLA-4 blockade in lung cancer. The data were produced by immunoSEQ multiplex PCR, yet TCRdb's version contains in-frame clones alone and is incomplete. Found here are approximately 80,000 clones, roughly four fifths of them singletons; the top ten hold roughly 10%. Sequenced material: peripheral blood, taken from a patient treated with radiotherapy plus ipilimumab. These receptors were taken from a human donor with non-small cell lung cancer whose response to radiotherapy plus ipilimumab could not be evaluated.

V gene TRBV4-1 combines with J gene TRBJ2-7, with TRBD2 matching over 10 bases. CDR1 and CDR2 from the germline V gene are MGHRA and YSYEKL. Trimming took 3 bases from V and 5 from J; bases not matched to a gene: 13. The CDR3 extends over 17 amino acids. The CDR3 nucleotides are TGCGCCAGCAGCCAGGGGAGCGGGAGGGCCTTTGGCCACGAGCAGTACTTC. This translates into CASSQGSGRAFGHEQYF.

The chain joins TRBV7-2 to TRBJ2-5; D unresolved. The V gene's germline CDR1 is SGHTA and CDR2 FQGNSA. The CDR3 runs to 15 residues. V was clipped by 2 bases and J by 5 bases, with 15 bases between them. The CDR3 DNA is TGTGCCAGCAGCTTAAGCTCAGCTGCGGTGGAGACCCAGTACTTC. This gives the protein CASSLSSAAVETQYF.

The chain carries TRBV6-1 and TRBJ1-2; 8 positions match TRBD1. CDR1 and CDR2 (germline): MNHNS, SASEGT. The J segment lost 4 bases and the V segment lost 8 bases, leaving 12 bases of the junction unmatched. The CDR3 has 15 amino acids. CDR3 DNA sequence: TGTGCCAGCGGGGGACAGGAGAGGGGTTTCTATGGCTACACCTTC. Translating it yields CASGGQERGFYGYTF.

V gene TRBV5-4 combines with J gene TRBJ2-1, with TRBD2 matching 10 bases. Looked up from germline, CDR1 is SGHNT and CDR2 is YYREEE (reference sequence). The CDR3 length is 16 residues. J gave up 2 bases and V 0 bases, and 2 bases lay outside the gene matches. CDR3 sequence: CASSLGLAGAYNEQFF. The CDR3, as DNA: TGTGCCAGCAGCTTGGGTCTAGCGGGGGCCTACAATGAGCAGTTCTTC.

The rearrangement links TRBV18 to TRBJ1-2, with TRBD1 identical over 10 bases. The CDR3 is made up of 15 amino acids. Trimming took 6 bases from V and 6 from J; bases not matched to a gene: 10. In germline, CDR1 is KGHSH, CDR2 LQKENI. The CDR3 sequence: CASSSQGTGADGYTF. The CDR3 bases are TGTGCCAGCTCGTCCCAGGGGACAGGGGCTGATGGCTACACCTTC.

The chain carries TRBV5-1 and TRBJ2-1, with 13 bases fitting TRBD2. This CDR3 contains 16 residues. Trimming cost V 0 bases and J 7 bases; bases outside gene matches: 4. Germline assignment: CDR1 SGHRS and CDR2 YFSETQ. In DNA form, the CDR3 reads TGCGCCAGCAGCTTGGGACTAGCGGGAGGAGGAAATGAGCAGTTCTTC. Amino acids: CASSLGLAGGGNEQFF.

The V and J genes are TRBV5-4 and TRBJ2-3, with 7 bases aligning to TRBD1. V was pared by 4 bases and J by 3 bases, with 8 bases of the junction left unmatched. In germline, CDR1 is SGHNT, CDR2 YYREEE (reference sequence). There are 15 residues in the CDR3. Here the CDR3 DNA reads TGTGCCAGCAGCCCAGACAGGGTAGGGACAGATACGCAGTATTTT. Translated, it gives CASSPDRVGTDTQYF. Filled out from reference TRBV5-4 and TRBJ2-3, the complete variable domain reads ETGVTQSPTHLIKTRGQQVTLRCSSQSGHNTVSWYQQALGQGPQFIFQYYREEENGRGNFPPRFSGLQFPNYSSELNVNALELDDSALYLCASSPDRVGTDTQYFGPGTRLTVL.

This clone was counted only a few times. V usage is TRBV11-3 and J usage is TRBJ2-5; 8 nucleotides line up with TRBD2. This CDR3 region has 14 residues. The V and J ends lost 8 bases and 3 bases, in that order; junction bases with no gene match: 8. Germline loops: CDR1 SGHNT, CDR2 YENEEA. The CDR3 loop is CASASTSGEETQYF. As DNA, the CDR3 is TGTGCCAGCGCCTCCACTAGCGGTGAAGAGACCCAGTACTTC.

The chain links TRBV5-5 to TRBJ1-2; 10 bases match TRBD1. The V gene's germline CDR1 is SGHKS and CDR2 YYEKEE (reference sequence). V was pared by 0 bases and J by 5 bases, with 1 base of the junction left unmatched. There are 14 residues in the CDR3. In DNA, the CDR3 is TGTGCCAGCAGCTTGGGGACAGGGGGTTATGGCTACACCTTC. Translating it yields CASSLGTGGYGYTF. The variable domain in full, with the rest retrieved from reference TRBV5-5 and TRBJ1-2, is DAGVTQSPTHLIKTRGQQVTLRCSPISGHKSVSWYQQVLGQGPQFIFQYYEKEERGRGNFPDRFSARQFPNYSSELNVNALLLGDSALYLCASSLGTGGYGYTFGSGTRLTVV.

V gene TRBV9 combines with J gene TRBJ2-3, with unresolved D. Trimming removed 3 bases from V and 2 bases from J, with 7 bases in between. This CDR3 has 13 residues. CDR1 is SGDLS and CDR2 is YYNGEE in the germline V gene. The CDR3 DNA reads as TGTGCCAGCAGCGGCCGGTACACAGATACGCAGTATTTT. Protein: CASSGRYTDTQYF.

The rearrangement uses TRBV18 and TRBJ2-2; D gene unclear. Germline lookup yields CDR1 KGHSH and CDR2 LQKENI. V lost 5 bases, J lost 7 bases, and 8 bases lay in between. The CDR3 is 12 amino acids. The CDR3 spells CASSVVVGELFF. The CDR3 coding sequence is TGTGCCAGCTCAGTAGTCGTCGGGGAGCTGTTTTTT.

V usage is TRBV5-6 and J usage is TRBJ2-7, with 8 bases matching TRBD2. Germline trimming cut 4 bases from V and 4 bases from J; bases unmatched to any gene: 10. Germline V CDR1 and CDR2: SGHDT, YYEEEE. The CDR3 extends over 15 amino acids. CDR3 sequence (DNA): TGTGCCAGCAGCCCCCCCGAGCGGGAGCCTTACGAGCAGTACTTC. It codes for CASSPPEREPYEQYF.

This clone was recorded a few times. V usage is TRBV4-1 and J usage is TRBJ2-5; D possibly corresponds to TRBD1 (6 bases). V lost 2 bases and J 5 bases, leaving 9 bases between the germline ends. There are 13 residues in the CDR3. The germline gives CDR1 MGHRA, CDR2 YSYEKL. CDR3 region: CASSQQGTETQYF. The CDR3 DNA reads TGCGCCAGCAGCCAACAGGGGACGGAGACCCAGTACTTC.

The rearrangement links TRBV30 to TRBJ1-3, with D possibly being TRBD1 (5 bases). V was trimmed by 4 bases and J by 0 bases, leaving 16 bases between them. This CDR3 is 16 amino acids long. Germline lookup yields CDR1 GTSNPN and CDR2 SVGIG (reference sequence). CDR3 in DNA: TGTGCCTGGACCGGGGGGTCCCCCCGCTCTGGAAACACCATATATTTT. Its translation: CAWTGGSPRSGNTIYF.

The V gene is TRBV6-5, the J gene TRBJ1-2, with 7 bases matching TRBD1. Trimming removed 4 bases from V and 5 bases from J; junction bases left unmatched: 7. The germline V gene has CDR1 MNHEY and CDR2 SVGAGI. The CDR3 contains 14 residues. The CDR3 reads CASSSGGGGYGYTF. CDR3 DNA: TGTGCCAGCAGTTCGGGAGGGGGCGGGTATGGCTACACCTTC.

This rearrangement joins TRBV28 to TRBJ1-2, with D possibly matching TRBD1 (6 bases). Deletions cut 4 bases from V and 4 bases from J, with 13 bases between. This CDR3 region has 14 residues. The germline gives CDR1 MDHEN, CDR2 SYDVKM. The CDR3 DNA reads TGTGCCAGCAGTTCTGATCCAGGGGCCTATGGCTACACCTTC. This translates into CASSSDPGAYGYTF.

Details on this clone: The identical CDR3 is also encoded by other nucleotide sequences in the sample. V is TRBV4-1 and J is TRBJ2-3, with 8 bases aligning to TRBD1. Germline CDR1 reads MGHRA; CDR2 reads YSYEKL. Losses at the gene ends were 2 bases for V and 1 base for J; bases not matched to a gene: 8. The CDR3 sequence is 17 residues long. Here the CDR3 DNA reads TGCGCCAGCAGCCAACCGCCAGGGGGCGCCGGCACAGATACGCAGTATTTT. This codes for CASSQPPGGAGTDTQYF.

This clone has a single count. The CDR3 region has the DNA TGTGCCAGCACGGGACAGGGTGTGAACGAGCAGTTCTTC. Amino acid sequence: CASTGQGVNEQFF. The chain has TRBV27 and TRBJ2-1, with 9 bases matching TRBD1. This CDR3 has 13 residues. Germline V gene data show CDR1 as MNHEY and CDR2 as SMNVEV (reference sequence). Unmatched junction bases numbered 8, after V lost 7 bases and J lost 10 bases.

The CDR3 sequence: CASSPLYRRDREFNGYTF. CDR3 coding DNA: TGTGCCAGCAGCCCACTCTACCGCCGGGACAGGGAATTTAATGGCTACACCTTC. This sequence joins TRBV5-6 and TRBJ1-2; 9 nucleotides align to TRBD1. V shed 4 bases and J 6 bases; nucleotides not matched to a gene: 19. Germline V gene data show CDR1 as SGHDT and CDR2 as YYEEEE. The CDR3 covers 18 residues.

This clone came up a few times. This rearrangement joins TRBV19 to TRBJ1-4, with unresolved D. Germline CDR1 and CDR2: LNHDA and SQIVND (reference sequence). V was shortened by 4 bases and J by 8 bases, with 8 bases between the two germline ends. The CDR3 has 12 residues. The CDR3 DNA follows: TGTGCCAGTAGTAACCACCAGGAAAAACTGTTTTTT. Protein sequence: CASSNHQEKLFF.

The chain employs TRBV19 and TRBJ2-7; 12 nucleotides match TRBD1. This CDR3 is 16 amino acids long. The V gene's germline CDR1 is LNHDA and CDR2 SQIVND (reference sequence). V shed 5 bases and J 7 bases; nucleotides not matched to a gene: 12. The CDR3 is CASSPSPGTGGEEQYF. CDR3 nucleotide sequence: TGTGCCAGTAGTCCAAGTCCCGGGACAGGGGGCGAAGAGCAGTACTTC.

The rearrangement joins TRBV4-1 to TRBJ2-7, with 9 bases aligning to TRBD2. Germline CDR1 reads MGHRA; CDR2 reads YSYEKL. V shed 4 bases, J shed 4 bases, and the junction held 14 bases outside the gene matches. This CDR3 comprises 17 residues. The DNA for the CDR3 is TGCGCCAGCAGCCTTTACGAGCGGGGGGCCATTCCTTACGAGCAGTACTTC. Its protein product is CASSLYERGAIPYEQYF.

The chain combines TRBV5-1 with TRBJ1-1, with 10 bases that match TRBD1. J lost 8 bases, V lost 0 bases, and 4 bases had no gene match. CDR1 is SGHRS and CDR2 is YFSETQ in the germline V gene. The CDR3 is made up of 14 amino acids. CDR3 bases: TGCGCCAGCAGCTTGGGGTTGGGACAGGGGGAAGCTTTCTTT. Encoded protein: CASSLGLGQGEAFF.

This clone was recorded once. V is TRBV7-2 and J is TRBJ2-2; D possibly corresponds to TRBD1 (6 bases). The CDR3 is 17 residues long. V shed 4 bases and J shed 2 bases, with 17 bases lying between them. Germline lookup yields CDR1 SGHTA and CDR2 FQGNSA. The chain's CDR3 is CASSSSPGTINTGELFF. CDR3 nucleotide sequence: TGTGCCAGCAGCTCCTCGCCCGGGACAATTAACACCGGGGAGCTGTTTTTT.

The CDR3 is CASSLQGGTEAFF. DNA of the CDR3: TGTGCCAGCAGCTTACAGGGCGGCACTGAAGCTTTCTTT. The J gene is TRBJ1-1, the V gene TRBV11-2; weak D call: TRBD1 (5 bases). CDR3 size: 13 residues. V was trimmed by 2 bases and J by 4 bases, leaving 8 bases between them. The germline gives CDR1 SGHAT, CDR2 FQNNGV.